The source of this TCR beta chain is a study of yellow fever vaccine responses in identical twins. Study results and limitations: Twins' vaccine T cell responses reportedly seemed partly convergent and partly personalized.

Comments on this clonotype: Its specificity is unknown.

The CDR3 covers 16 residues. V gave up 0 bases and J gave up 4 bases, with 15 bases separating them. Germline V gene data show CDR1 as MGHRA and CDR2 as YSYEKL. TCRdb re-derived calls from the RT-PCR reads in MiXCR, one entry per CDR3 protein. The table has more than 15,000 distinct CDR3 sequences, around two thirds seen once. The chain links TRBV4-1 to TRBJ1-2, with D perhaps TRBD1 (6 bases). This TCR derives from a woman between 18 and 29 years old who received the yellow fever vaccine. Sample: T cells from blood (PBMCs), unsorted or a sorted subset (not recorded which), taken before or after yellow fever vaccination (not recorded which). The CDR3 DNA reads TGCGCCAGCAGCCAAGACCCCAGCGGGGGCTTCTATGGCTACACCTTC. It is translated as CASSQDPSGGFYGYTF.